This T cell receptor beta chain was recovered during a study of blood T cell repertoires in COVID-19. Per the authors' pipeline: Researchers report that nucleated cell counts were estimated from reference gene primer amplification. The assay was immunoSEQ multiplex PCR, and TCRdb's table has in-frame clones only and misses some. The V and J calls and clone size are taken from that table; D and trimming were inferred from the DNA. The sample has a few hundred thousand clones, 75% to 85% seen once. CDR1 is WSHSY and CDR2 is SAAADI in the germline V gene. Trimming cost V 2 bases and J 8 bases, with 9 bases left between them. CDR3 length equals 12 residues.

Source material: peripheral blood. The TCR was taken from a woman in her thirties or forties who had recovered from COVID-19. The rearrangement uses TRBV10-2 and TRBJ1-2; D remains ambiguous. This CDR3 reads CASSEGSAGYTF. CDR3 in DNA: TGCGCCAGCAGTGAGGGTAGTGCGGGCTACACCTTC.